This is a list of T cell receptor beta chains from one sample in a study of human T cells and chemical hapten exposure. TCRdb fed the RACE reads into MiXCR, producing one record per CDR3 protein. The table records fewer than 100,000 distinct CDR3 sequences, roughly 11% of them present only once. Sequencing used whole blood, obtained in connection with sensitization to the hapten diphenylcyclopropenone (DPC). The origin of the receptors is a woman in her twenties or thirties with alopecia areata. Some clones in this sample may be carry-over from other donors' samples. Both conserved end residues are part of each CDR3. Fields, in order: CDR3 DNA, CDR3 protein, J gene, D gene, V gene, clone size. A D gene is named only where the DNA matches it firmly. The size field is filled for only some rows; it gives once, few, many or a size class.

TGTGCCAGCAGCGTAGGGCAAGTCACAGATACGCAGTATTTT CASSVGQVTDTQYF TRBJ2-3 . TRBV9 .
TGTGCCAGCAGCCCAAGGACAGGCAATTTGAATTCACCCCTCCACTTT CASSPRTGNLNSPLHF TRBJ1-6 TRBD1 TRBV7-9 few
TGTGCCAGCAGCTTAAGCGGGGACAGGCGCGGTAATGAGCAGTTCTTC CASSLSGDRRGNEQFF TRBJ2-1 TRBD1 TRBV7-3 many
TGTGCCAGCAGTTTTACGGCCGGGAACACGCAGTACTTC CASSFTAGNTQYF TRBJ2-7 . TRBV12-3/TRBV12-4 few
TGTGCCACCAGCGCCCGGGACAGGGGGTCCTACAATGAGCAGTTCTTC CATSARDRGSYNEQFF TRBJ2-1 TRBD1 TRBV15 few
TGCGCCAGCAGCCAGGGGACCGGGACAGGGGGCGCGGCAGCTTTCTTT CASSQGTGTGGAAAFF TRBJ1-1 TRBD1 TRBV4-3 many
TGTGCCAGCAGTACAGGTCCACCTTCCTACGAGCAGTACTTC CASSTGPPSYEQYF TRBJ2-7 . TRBV6-5 few
TGTGCCAGCAGCCCCAGGGGTCCCTTTGGGACTGAAGCTTTCTTT CASSPRGPFGTEAFF TRBJ1-1 . TRBV7-9 few
TGCAGCGTTGCCTCTTTTACAGATAACTATGGCTACACCTTC CSVASFTDNYGYTF TRBJ1-2 . TRBV29-1 .
TGTGCCAGCAGGCCTCCTAGCACAGATACGCAGTATTTT CASRPPSTDTQYF TRBJ2-3 . TRBV6-2/TRBV6-3 few
TGTGCCAGCAGTCGCGGAGGGGCAGGGCTTACTGAAGCTTTCTTT CASSRGGAGLTEAFF TRBJ1-1 . TRBV3-1 few
TGTGCCAGCTCACCCGGGACAGAGAACACTGAAGCTTTCTTT CASSPGTENTEAFF TRBJ1-1 TRBD1 TRBV18 many
TGCGCCAGCAGCTTGGACGGGACAGGGAATACAGATACGCAGTATTTT CASSLDGTGNTDTQYF TRBJ2-3 TRBD1 TRBV5-1 .
TGTGCCAGCAGCCAAGTGACCATCACCGGGGAGCTGTTTTTT CASSQVTITGELFF TRBJ2-2 . TRBV3-1 .
TGTGCCAGCAGTTTAATTTCCCTGCGGGAGCCGCGGGTCGAGCAGTACTTC CASSLISLREPRVEQYF TRBJ2-7 TRBD2 TRBV28 few
TGTGCCACCAGATCCCGCCAGTTCACCGGGGAGCTGTTTTTT CATRSRQFTGELFF TRBJ2-2 . TRBV24-1 few
TGTGCCAGCAGTTCGCCCGGTGGGAGTTACAATCAGCCCCAGCATTTT CASSSPGGSYNQPQHF TRBJ1-5 . TRBV12-3/TRBV12-4 few
TGCGCCACCACCCCGGGGTCCGGGGCCCAGCATTTT CATTPGSGAQHF TRBJ1-5 . TRBV10-2 many
TGCGCCAGCAGCTTGGGGACTCATGGCTATGGCTACACCTTC CASSLGTHGYGYTF TRBJ1-2 . TRBV5-1 few
TGTGCCAGCACCGACGGCGGGAGAAAGGCTGGGGGGGCCAACGTCCTGACTTTC CASTDGGRKAGGANVLTF TRBJ2-6 TRBD2 TRBV7-2 few
TGCAGTGCCGGACTAGCGGGAGTGGATACGCAGTATTTT CSAGLAGVDTQYF TRBJ2-3 TRBD2 TRBV20-1 many
TGTGCCAGCAGCCCAGGGGGGCCCAACTATGGCTACACCTTC CASSPGGPNYGYTF TRBJ1-2 TRBD1 TRBV11-2 many
TGCAGCGTTGGGGGACAGCTTGAAAAACTGTTTTTT CSVGGQLEKLFF TRBJ1-4 TRBD1 TRBV29-1 few